This T cell receptor (beta chain) was captured in a study of vaccination effects on CD4 cells after COVID-19. The CDR3 extends over 10 amino acids. Trimming removed 2 bases at V and 13 bases at J, with 6 bases between. Germline lookup yields CDR1 GTSNPN and CDR2 SVGIG (reference sequence). This table comes from immunoSEQ multiplex PCR, and its TCRdb copy is limited to in-frame clones, with some not included. The sample carries approximately 30,000 clones, about 66% recorded once. This clone has a handful of counts. Its specificity is unknown. Sequencing was preceded by expansion of antigen-specific CD4+ T cells with viral peptide pools in the ViraFEST assay. Cells that had been cultured for less than eleven days were the source of isolated CD4+ T cells.

Sequenced material: CD4+ T cells from PBMCs cultured with HCoV-229E spike peptides, taken before COVID-19 vaccination. The chain employs TRBV30 and TRBJ1-6; D not certain. This TCR derives from a human donor who received a COVID-19 vaccine. The CDR3, as DNA: TGTGCCTGGAGTAAACCGCCCCTCCACTTT. Protein: CAWSKPPLHF.